The rows below give T cell receptor beta chains drawn from one sample of a study of T cells in Graves' hyperthyroidism and ophthalmopathy. TCRdb reprocessed the multiplex PCR reads with MiXCR, giving one entry per CDR3 protein. The table has approximately 630,000 distinct CDR3 sequences, roughly 16% seen once. The material sequenced was blood. The source is a woman in her 30s with Graves' hyperthyroidism. CDR3s include the opening cysteine and the closing phenylalanine or tryptophan. D genes are given only for firm matches. Part of the rows lack a size; the others show once, few, many or a class for expanded clones.

>TRBV19|TRBJ1-6|TRBD1|few|12
CASKQGLSPLHF
TGTGCCAGTAAACAGGGGCTTTCACCCCTCCACTTT
>TRBV5-1|TRBJ1-5|.|few|13
CASSLNFNQPQHF
TGCGCCAGCAGCTTGAATTTCAATCAGCCCCAGCATTTT
>TRBV10-2|TRBJ2-1|.|many|15
CASSVGTNTYNEQFF
TGCGCCAGCAGTGTTGGCACCAACACCTACAATGAGCAGTTCTTC
>TRBV7-2|TRBJ2-3|.|.|16
CASSLMSLDNTDTQYF
TGTGCCAGCAGCTTAATGTCCTTGGATAACACAGATACGCAGTATTTT
>TRBV7-3|TRBJ2-3|.|many|14
CASSPGTYTDTQYF
TGTGCCAGCAGCCCGGGGACCTACACAGATACGCAGTATTTT
>TRBV6-2/TRBV6-3|TRBJ2-7|TRBD1|many|15
CASSGTELEWYEQYF
TGTGCCAGCAGTGGGACAGAATTGGAGTGGTACGAGCAGTACTTC
>TRBV29-1|TRBJ2-5|.|many|12
CSVGRVQETQYF
TGCAGCGTTGGGCGGGTCCAAGAGACCCAGTACTTC
>TRBV11-3|TRBJ2-5|TRBD2|.|15
CASSMGLAGSETQYF
TGTGCCAGCAGCATGGGACTAGCGGGATCAGAGACCCAGTACTTC
>TRBV29-1|TRBJ2-7|.|many|15
CSARRGVGGDSEQYF
TGCAGCGCCCGCAGGGGAGTAGGAGGGGATTCCGAGCAGTACTTC
>TRBV5-4|TRBJ2-3|.|.|14
CASSFWGDTDTQYF
TGTGCCAGCAGCTTTTGGGGGGACACAGATACGCAGTATTTT
>TRBV20-1|TRBJ1-4|TRBD1|few|15
CSARGQGGSNEKLFF
TGCAGTGCTAGGGGACAGGGAGGGTCTAATGAAAAACTGTTTTTT
>TRBV7-9|TRBJ1-3|.|.|14
CASSSLGTGNTIYF
TGTGCCAGCAGCTCCCTGGGGACTGGAAACACCATATATTTT
>TRBV9|TRBJ1-6|.|few|17
CASSAETNAGRNSPLHF
TGTGCCAGCAGCGCCGAGACAAACGCGGGTCGCAATTCACCCCTCCACTTT
>TRBV6-1|TRBJ2-7|.|few|18
CANYHTHPVGLSSYEQYF
TGTGCCAACTACCATACCCATCCTGTGGGACTCTCCTCCTACGAGCAGTACTTC
>TRBV10-2|TRBJ1-5|TRBD1|.|15
CASSKTGHSNQPQHF
TGCGCCAGCAGTAAGACAGGGCATAGCAATCAGCCCCAGCATTTT
>TRBV7-9|TRBJ1-5|.|few|12
CASTHAGLPQHF
TGTGCCAGCACTCACGCGGGATTGCCCCAGCATTTT
>TRBV13|TRBJ2-1|TRBD2|many|16
CASTPPGLAGYNEQFF
TGTGCCAGCACCCCGCCTGGACTAGCGGGATACAATGAGCAGTTCTTC
>TRBV7-2|TRBJ1-2|.|.|13
CASRDGGAGGYTF
TGTGCCAGCAGAGATGGGGGTGCGGGGGGCTACACCTTC
>TRBV19|TRBJ1-5|.|.|12
CASSIERGPQHF
TGTGCCAGTAGTATCGAAAGGGGCCCCCAGCATTTT
>TRBV19|TRBJ2-7|TRBD2|.|16
CASSLFMTSGTYEQYF
TGTGCCAGTAGCCTATTTATGACTAGCGGAACCTACGAGCAGTACTTC
>TRBV13|TRBJ2-2|.|.|20
CASSLFVDLFNHANTGELFF
TGTGCCAGCAGCTTATTCGTAGACCTCTTCAATCACGCGAACACCGGGGAGCTGTTTTTT
>TRBV5-1|TRBJ2-7|TRBD1|few|15
CASSDRDRDSYEQYF
TGCGCCAGCAGCGACCGGGACAGGGATTCCTACGAGCAGTACTTC
>TRBV6-2/TRBV6-3|TRBJ2-1|TRBD2|few|16
CASSYRAGLTGNEQFF
TGTGCCAGCAGTTACAGAGCGGGACTTACGGGCAATGAGCAGTTCTTC
>TRBV27|TRBJ2-5|.|few|15
CASSLGFRGLETQYF
TGTGCCAGCAGTTTAGGGTTCAGAGGTTTAGAGACCCAGTACTTC
>TRBV28|TRBJ2-7|TRBD1|many|15
CASSSPRTGDYEQYF
TGTGCCAGCAGTTCCCCTCGGACAGGGGACTACGAGCAGTACTTC
>TRBV12-3/TRBV12-4|TRBJ1-1|.|many|14
CASSFGSGYTEAFF
TGTGCCAGCAGTTTCGGCTCTGGGTACACTGAAGCTTTCTTT
>TRBV6-1|TRBJ2-2|TRBD2|few|14
CASSTSGSAGELFF
TGTGCCAGCAGTACGAGCGGGAGTGCCGGGGAGCTGTTTTTT
>TRBV6-1|TRBJ1-2|.|many|15
CASSEVAGQSYGYTF
TGTGCCAGCAGTGAAGTTGCGGGTCAGAGCTATGGCTACACCTTC
>TRBV7-9|TRBJ1-1|.|few|13
CASSPGGRPEAFF
TGTGCCAGCAGCCCGGGGGGGAGACCTGAAGCTTTCTTT
>TRBV5-1|TRBJ1-5|.|.|15
CASSPGVAPNQPQHF
TGCGCCAGCAGCCCCGGGGTGGCCCCGAATCAGCCCCAGCATTTT
>TRBV7-2|TRBJ2-7|TRBD1|few|18
CASSIDPLNRGRRDEQYF
TGTGCCAGCAGCATTGACCCCCTTAACAGGGGGCGCCGGGACGAGCAGTACTTC
>TRBV12-3/TRBV12-4|TRBJ2-1|.|many|15
CASSATSGGYNEQFF
TGTGCCAGCTCCGCGACTAGTGGGGGCTACAATGAGCAGTTCTTC
>TRBV4-2|TRBJ1-2|.|many|15
CASSQDLSVNYGYTF
TGTGCCAGCAGCCAAGATCTATCGGTTAACTATGGCTACACCTTC
>TRBV18|TRBJ2-2|TRBD2|few|15
CASSRTSGPTGELFF
TGTGCCAGCTCACGGACTAGCGGGCCCACCGGGGAGCTGTTTTTT
>TRBV30|TRBJ1-5|TRBD1|few|13
CAWSTGGFQPQHF
TGTGCCTGGAGTACAGGGGGCTTTCAGCCCCAGCATTTT
>TRBV2|TRBJ2-2|TRBD1|few|15
CASIGQGTLFSELFF
TGTGCCAGCATCGGACAGGGGACTCTTTTCTCCGAGCTGTTTTTT
>TRBV28|TRBJ2-7|TRBD2|many|14
CASSRTSVVYEQYF
TGTGCCAGCAGTAGGACTAGCGTAGTCTACGAGCAGTACTTC
>TRBV2|TRBJ2-7|.|many|15
CASSEGPGGSYEQYF
TGTGCCAGCAGTGAAGGTCCGGGTGGGTCCTACGAGCAGTACTTC
>TRBV9|TRBJ2-3|.|many|17
CASSETLAPVSTDTQYF
TGTGCCAGCAGCGAGACCCTAGCCCCAGTTAGCACAGATACGCAGTATTTT
>TRBV10-3|TRBJ2-7|.|.|11
CAIGPPYEQYF
TGTGCCATCGGACCCCCCTACGAGCAGTACTTC
>TRBV6-5|TRBJ1-5|.|many|14
CASSYGAVNQPQHF
TGTGCCAGCAGTTACGGGGCGGTCAATCAGCCCCAGCATTTT
>TRBV5-1|TRBJ1-1|.|few|15
CASSLVSLLDTEAFF
TGCGCCAGCAGCTTGGTGAGCCTTTTGGACACTGAAGCTTTCTTT
>TRBV28|TRBJ2-4|.|many|15
CASRPLGQTKNIQYF
TGTGCCAGCAGACCCCTCGGACAGACCAAAAACATTCAGTACTTC
>TRBV30|TRBJ2-2|.|many|12
CAWSFGNGELFF
TGTGCCTGGAGTTTTGGAAACGGGGAGCTGTTTTTT
>TRBV4-1|TRBJ1-2|.|.|15
CASSQPPAGPGGYTF
TGCGCCAGCAGCCAACCCCCCGCAGGGCCTGGGGGCTACACCTTC
>TRBV7-2|TRBJ1-1|TRBD1|.|14
CASSLNRDRGISFF
TGTGCCAGCAGCTTGAACCGGGACAGGGGGATATCTTTCTTT
>TRBV7-3|TRBJ2-4|TRBD2|many|17
CASSLMIAGIAKNIQYF
TGTGCCAGCAGCTTAATGATAGCGGGGATTGCCAAAAACATTCAGTACTTC
>TRBV5-1|TRBJ2-5|TRBD1|.|15
CASSTRDRERETQYF
TGCGCCAGCAGCACAAGGGACAGGGAGAGAGAGACCCAGTACTTC
>TRBV10-2|TRBJ2-1|TRBD2|.|16
CASRVEGGRTNNEQFF
TGCGCCAGCAGGGTGGAAGGCGGGAGGACTAACAATGAGCAGTTCTTC
>TRBV7-2|TRBJ2-7|.|many|15
CASSLAGGDPYEQYF
TGTGCCAGCAGCTTAGCTGGCGGAGACCCCTACGAGCAGTACTTC
>TRBV19|TRBJ1-2|.|.|14
CASSITDLDYGYTF
TGTGCCAGTAGTATCACGGACTTGGACTATGGCTACACCTTC
>TRBV30|TRBJ1-6|.|few|13
CAWMAGDGSPLHF
TGTGCCTGGATGGCAGGGGATGGTTCACCCCTCCACTTT
>TRBV28|TRBJ1-5|.|many|15
CASSLLARSDQPQHF
TGTGCCAGCAGTTTACTGGCTCGGTCCGATCAGCCCCAGCATTTT
>TRBV5-4|TRBJ2-2|.|few|16
CASSLTGSGYTGELFF
TGTGCCAGCAGCTTAACAGGGAGCGGGTACACCGGGGAGCTGTTTTTT
>TRBV20-1|TRBJ2-1|TRBD2|.|17
CSASTSGALSSYNEQFF
TGCAGTGCTAGTACTAGCGGGGCCCTGAGCTCCTACAATGAGCAGTTCTTC
>TRBV12-3/TRBV12-4|TRBJ2-1|TRBD2|many|15
CASSPGLAGVNEQFF
TGTGCCAGCAGCCCGGGACTAGCGGGAGTCAATGAGCAGTTCTTC
>TRBV7-3|TRBJ2-3|.|many|14
CASSLGLSTDTQYF
TGTGCCAGCAGCTTAGGACTGAGCACAGATACGCAGTATTTT
>TRBV5-1|TRBJ1-5|TRBD1|.|16
CANSLLPDRGGQPQHF
TGCGCCAACAGCTTGCTTCCGGACAGGGGTGGTCAGCCCCAGCATTTT